This entry concerns a single T cell receptor (beta chain). Its antigen is not identified. This entry is derived from a study of monozygotic twins with inflammatory bowel disease. Study outcomes and limitations: Heterogeneous immunosuppressive treatment regimens may have introduced variability into patient repertoires.

The CDR3 is 20 amino acids. With the 5' RACE reads reprocessed, TCRdb shows one record per CDR3 protein and no DNA. This sample contains over 150,000 distinct CDR3 sequences. The chain uses TRBV21-1 and TRBJ2-1; TCRdb's D call, TRBD2, is unchecked because there is no DNA. TRBV21-1 corresponds to a pseudogene. The origin of this receptor is a human donor with ulcerative colitis or Crohn's disease, or a healthy co-twin of an affected twin (not recorded which). The sequencing input was blood. The CDR3 sequence: CASSKKVGGGLAGTYNEQFF.